This is a list of T cell receptor beta chains from one sample in a study of blood T cell repertoires in COVID-19. Generated by immunoSEQ multiplex PCR, the TCRdb table keeps only in-frame clones and is missing some. The profile covers over 85,000 clones, with 88% appearing a single time and 4.5% to 5.5% taken by the ten largest. The sequenced sample consisted of peripheral blood. These receptors all stem from a woman older than 75 with active COVID-19. Both conserved end residues are trimmed from each CDR3. The order of the fields is J gene, V gene, clone size, CDR3 protein. Size tells how often a clone was seen (once, few, many) or the class of an expanded clone, and some rows leave it out.

>TRBJ2-1|TRBV6-5|NA
ASGMLAGGYNEQF
>TRBJ1-1|TRBV19|NA
ASSIDKSKAF
>TRBJ1-5|TRBV13|NA
ASSLGTGNQPQH
>TRBJ2-1|TRBV19|once
ASSLTESSYNEQF
>TRBJ2-7|TRBV6-2/TRBV6-3|NA
ASSLFYEQY
>TRBJ1-2|TRBV7-2|NA
ASTTSPNGYT
>TRBJ2-5|TRBV18|NA
ASSPRVFRETQY
>TRBJ2-3|TRBV29-1|once
SVERRVADRADTQY
>TRBJ2-2|TRBV18|NA
ASSSRAMKTGELF
>TRBJ1-2|TRBV27|NA
ASTGGLDGYT
>TRBJ1-5|TRBV5-1|NA
ASSAGTGGSNQPQH
>TRBJ2-1|TRBV11-3|NA
ASSKMGLAGTYNEQF
>TRBJ2-1|TRBV2|NA
ASSDQLHNEQF
>TRBJ2-5|TRBV5-4|NA
ASSLGLAGGQETQY